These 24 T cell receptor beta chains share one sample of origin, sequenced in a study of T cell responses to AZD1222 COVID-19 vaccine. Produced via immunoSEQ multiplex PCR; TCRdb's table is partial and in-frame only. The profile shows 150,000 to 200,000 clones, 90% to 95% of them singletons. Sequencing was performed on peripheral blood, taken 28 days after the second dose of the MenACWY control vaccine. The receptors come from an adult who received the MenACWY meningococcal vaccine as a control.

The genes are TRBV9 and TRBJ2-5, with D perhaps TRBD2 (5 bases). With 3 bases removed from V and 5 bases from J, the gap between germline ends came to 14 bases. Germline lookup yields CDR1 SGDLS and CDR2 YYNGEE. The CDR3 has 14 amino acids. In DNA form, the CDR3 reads TGTGCCAGCAGCGCACCGGGAATTTGGGAGACCCAGTACTTC. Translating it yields CASSAPGIWETQYF.

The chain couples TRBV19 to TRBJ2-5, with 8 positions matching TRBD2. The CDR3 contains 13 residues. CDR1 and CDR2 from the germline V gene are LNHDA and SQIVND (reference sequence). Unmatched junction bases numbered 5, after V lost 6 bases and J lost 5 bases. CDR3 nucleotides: TGTGCCAGTAGAAGGCGGGAGGTGGAGACCCAGTACTTC. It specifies CASRRREVETQYF.

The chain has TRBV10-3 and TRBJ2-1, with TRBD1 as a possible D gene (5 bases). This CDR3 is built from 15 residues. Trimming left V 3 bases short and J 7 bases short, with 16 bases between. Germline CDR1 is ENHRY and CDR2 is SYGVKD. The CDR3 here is CAISESGSSSNEQFF. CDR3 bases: TGTGCCATCAGTGAATCAGGGTCCTCTAGTAATGAGCAGTTCTTC.

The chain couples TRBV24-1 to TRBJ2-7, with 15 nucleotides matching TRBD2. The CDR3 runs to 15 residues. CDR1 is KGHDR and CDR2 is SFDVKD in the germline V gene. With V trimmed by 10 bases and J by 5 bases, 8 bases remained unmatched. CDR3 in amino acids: CATQGGLAGGHEQYF. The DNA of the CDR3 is TGTGCCACACAAGGCGGACTAGCGGGAGGGCACGAGCAGTACTTC.

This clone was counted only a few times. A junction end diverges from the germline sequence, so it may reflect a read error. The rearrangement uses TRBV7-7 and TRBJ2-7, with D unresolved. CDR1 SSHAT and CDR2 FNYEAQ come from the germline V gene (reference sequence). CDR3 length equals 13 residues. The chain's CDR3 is CASSLALGYEQYF. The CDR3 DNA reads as TGTGCTAGCAGCTTAGCACTGGGCTACGAGCAGTACTTC.

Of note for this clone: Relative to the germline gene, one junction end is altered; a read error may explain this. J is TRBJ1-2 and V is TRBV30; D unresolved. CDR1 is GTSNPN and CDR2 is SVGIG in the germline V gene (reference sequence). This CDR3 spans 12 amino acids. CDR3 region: CACHSLASHLRF. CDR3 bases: TGTGCCTGCCACTCATTGGCCTCGCACCTCCGCTTC. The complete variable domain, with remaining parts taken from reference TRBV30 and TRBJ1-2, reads SQTIHQWPATLVQPVGSPLSLECTVEGTSNPNLYWYRQAAGRGLQLLFYSVGIGQISSEVPQNLSASRPQDRQFILSSKKLLLSDSGFYLCACHSLASHLRFGSGTRLTVV.

In DNA form, the CDR3 reads TGTGCCAGCAGCCAAGATATAGCGGGAGGAGAAGAGACCCAGTACTTC. It is translated as CASSQDIAGGEETQYF. The V gene is TRBV4-2, the J gene TRBJ2-5; 10 bases line up with TRBD2. Germline CDR1 is LGHNA and CDR2 is YNFKEQ. The CDR3 consists of 16 residues. The V gene end was trimmed by 0 bases and the J gene end by 3 bases; junction bases not matched to a gene: 4.

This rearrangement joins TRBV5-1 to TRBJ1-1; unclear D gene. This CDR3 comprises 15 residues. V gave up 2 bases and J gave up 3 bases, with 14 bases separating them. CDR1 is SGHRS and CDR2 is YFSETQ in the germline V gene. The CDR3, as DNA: TGCGCCAGCAGCTTAAGGACCGCGGAGGACACTGAAGCTTTCTTT. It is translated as CASSLRTAEDTEAFF.

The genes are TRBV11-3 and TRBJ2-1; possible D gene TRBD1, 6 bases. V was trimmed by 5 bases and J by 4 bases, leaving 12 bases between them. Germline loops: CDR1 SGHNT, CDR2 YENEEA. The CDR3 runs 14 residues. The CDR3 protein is CASSLWTAYNEQFF. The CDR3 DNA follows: TGTGCCAGCAGCCTTTGGACAGCATACAATGAGCAGTTCTTC.

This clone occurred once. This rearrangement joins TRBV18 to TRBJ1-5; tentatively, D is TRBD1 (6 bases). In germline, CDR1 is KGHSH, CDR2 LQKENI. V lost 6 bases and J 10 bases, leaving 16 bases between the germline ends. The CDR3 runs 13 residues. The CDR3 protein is CASSQTLQGPQHF. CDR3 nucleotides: TGTGCCAGCTCCCAAACTTTACAGGGCCCCCAGCATTTT. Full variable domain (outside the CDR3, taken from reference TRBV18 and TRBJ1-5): NAGVMQNPRHLVRRRGQEARLRCSPMKGHSHVYWYRQLPEEGLKFMVYLQKENIIDESGMPKERFSAEFPKEGPSILRIQQVVRGDSAAYFCASSQTLQGPQHFGDGTRLSIL.

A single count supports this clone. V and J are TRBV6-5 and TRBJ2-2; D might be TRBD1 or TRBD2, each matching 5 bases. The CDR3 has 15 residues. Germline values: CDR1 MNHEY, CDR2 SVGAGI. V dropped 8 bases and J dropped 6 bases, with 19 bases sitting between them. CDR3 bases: TGTGCCAGCGGCGGACGGGACCAGGTGCCCGGGGAGCTGTTTTTT. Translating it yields CASGGRDQVPGELFF.

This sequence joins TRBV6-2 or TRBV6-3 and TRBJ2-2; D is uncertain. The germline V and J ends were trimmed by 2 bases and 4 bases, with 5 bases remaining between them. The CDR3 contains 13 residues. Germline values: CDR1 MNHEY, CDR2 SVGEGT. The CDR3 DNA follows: TGTGCCAGCAGTTACGCCGTCACCGGGGAGCTGTTTTTT. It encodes CASSYAVTGELFF.

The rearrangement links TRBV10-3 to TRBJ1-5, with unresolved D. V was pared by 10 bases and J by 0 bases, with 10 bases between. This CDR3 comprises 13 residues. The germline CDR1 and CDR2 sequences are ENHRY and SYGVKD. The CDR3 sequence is CATGEHSNQPQHF. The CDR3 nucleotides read TGTGCCACCGGGGAACATAGCAATCAGCCCCAGCATTTT.

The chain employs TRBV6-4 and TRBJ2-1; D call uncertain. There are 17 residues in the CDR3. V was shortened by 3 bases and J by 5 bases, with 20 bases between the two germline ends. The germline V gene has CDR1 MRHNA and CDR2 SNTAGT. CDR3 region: CASSDSLGWEDHNEQFF. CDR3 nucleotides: TGTGCCAGCAGTGATTCCCTTGGGTGGGAAGACCACAATGAGCAGTTCTTC.

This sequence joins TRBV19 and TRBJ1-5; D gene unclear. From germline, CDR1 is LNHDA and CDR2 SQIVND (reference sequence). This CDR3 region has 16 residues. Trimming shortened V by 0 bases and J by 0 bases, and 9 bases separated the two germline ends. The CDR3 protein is CASSIEPSYSNQPQHF. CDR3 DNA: TGTGCCAGTAGTATAGAGCCTTCCTATAGCAATCAGCCCCAGCATTTT.

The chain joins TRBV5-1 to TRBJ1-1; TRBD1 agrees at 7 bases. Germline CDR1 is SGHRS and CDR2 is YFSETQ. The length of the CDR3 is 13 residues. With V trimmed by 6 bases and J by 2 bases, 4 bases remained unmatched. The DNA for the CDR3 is TGCGCCAGCACGACAGGGATAAACACTGAAGCTTTCTTT. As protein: CASTTGINTEAFF. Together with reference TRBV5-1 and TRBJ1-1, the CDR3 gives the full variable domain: KAGVTQTPRYLIKTRGQQVTLSCSPISGHRSVSWYQQTPGQGLQFLFEYFSETQRNKGNFPGRFSGRQFSNSRSEMNVSTLELGDSALYLCASTTGINTEAFFGQGTRLTVV.

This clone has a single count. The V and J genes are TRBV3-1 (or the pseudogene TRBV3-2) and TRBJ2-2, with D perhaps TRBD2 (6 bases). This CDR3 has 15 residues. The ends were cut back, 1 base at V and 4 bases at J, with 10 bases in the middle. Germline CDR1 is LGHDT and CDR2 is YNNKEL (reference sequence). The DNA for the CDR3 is TGTGCCAGCAGCCAAGCTGCGGGGATCACCGGGGAGCTGTTTTTT. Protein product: CASSQAAGITGELFF.

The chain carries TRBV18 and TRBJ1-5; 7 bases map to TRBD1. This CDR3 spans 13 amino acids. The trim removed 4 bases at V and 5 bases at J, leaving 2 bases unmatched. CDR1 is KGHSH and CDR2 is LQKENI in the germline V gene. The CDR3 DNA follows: TGTGCCAGCTCACAGGGGGCGGATCAGCCCCAGCATTTT. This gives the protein CASSQGADQPQHF. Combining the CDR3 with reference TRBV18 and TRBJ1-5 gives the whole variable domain NAGVMQNPRHLVRRRGQEARLRCSPMKGHSHVYWYRQLPEEGLKFMVYLQKENIIDESGMPKERFSAEFPKEGPSILRIQQVVRGDSAAYFCASSQGADQPQHFGDGTRLSIL.

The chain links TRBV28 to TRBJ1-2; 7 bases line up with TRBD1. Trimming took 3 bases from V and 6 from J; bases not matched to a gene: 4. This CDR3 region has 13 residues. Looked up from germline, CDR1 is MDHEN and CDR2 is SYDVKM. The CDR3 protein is CASSLGQGDGYTF. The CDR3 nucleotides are TGTGCCAGCAGTTTGGGGCAGGGGGATGGCTACACCTTC.

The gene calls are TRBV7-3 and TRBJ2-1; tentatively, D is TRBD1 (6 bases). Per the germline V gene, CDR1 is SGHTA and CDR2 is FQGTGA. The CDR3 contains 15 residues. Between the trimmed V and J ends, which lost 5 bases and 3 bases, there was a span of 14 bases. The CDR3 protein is CASSPTGQHYNEQFF. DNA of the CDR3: TGTGCCAGCAGCCCGACGGGACAACACTACAATGAGCAGTTCTTC.

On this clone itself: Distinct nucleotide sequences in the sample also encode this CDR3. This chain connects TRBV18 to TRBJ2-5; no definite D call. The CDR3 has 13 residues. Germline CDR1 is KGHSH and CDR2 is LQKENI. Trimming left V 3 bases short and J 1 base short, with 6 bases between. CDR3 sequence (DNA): TGTGCCAGCTCACCCCCCAGCCAAGAGACCCAGTACTTC. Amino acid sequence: CASSPPSQETQYF.

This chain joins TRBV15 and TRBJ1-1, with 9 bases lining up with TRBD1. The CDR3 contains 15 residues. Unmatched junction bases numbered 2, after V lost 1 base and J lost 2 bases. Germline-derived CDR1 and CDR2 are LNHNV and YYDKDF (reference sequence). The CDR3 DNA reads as TGTGCCACCAGCAGAGCTACAGGGGGCAACACTGAAGCTTTCTTT. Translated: CATSRATGGNTEAFF.

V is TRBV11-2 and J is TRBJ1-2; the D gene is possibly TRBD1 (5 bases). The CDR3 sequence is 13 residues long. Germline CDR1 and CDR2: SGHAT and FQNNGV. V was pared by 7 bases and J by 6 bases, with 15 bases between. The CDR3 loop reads CASNRGGRDGYTF. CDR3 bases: TGTGCCAGCAATAGGGGAGGGAGAGATGGCTACACCTTC.

In DNA, the CDR3 is TGTGCCAGTAGTATGGGACGAGGGGGCTACTACGAGCAGTACTTC. Amino acids: CASSMGRGGYYEQYF. V usage is TRBV19 and J usage is TRBJ2-7; 7 nucleotides line up with TRBD1. The CDR3 consists of 15 residues. The junction had 8 bases not matched to a gene; V was cut back by 3 bases and J by 3 bases. Germline loops: CDR1 LNHDA, CDR2 SQIVND (reference sequence).